One sample yielded the 3 T cell receptor beta chains listed below, sequenced in a study of T cell responses to AZD1222 COVID-19 vaccine. This table comes from immunoSEQ multiplex PCR, and its TCRdb copy is limited to in-frame clones, with some not included. There are 150,000 to 170,000 clones in the sample; 88% occur only once, and around 3.1% lies in the top ten. The sample was peripheral blood, taken on day 0 of AZD1222 vaccination. These receptors were taken from an adult in good health.

A remark on this clone: The sample contains more than one DNA sequence encoding this CDR3. The chain has TRBV6-1 and TRBJ2-3; 8 bases line up with TRBD1. The V gene end was trimmed by 3 bases and the J gene end by 0 bases; junction bases not matched to a gene: 2. The germline V gene encodes CDR1 MNHNS and CDR2 SASEGT. The CDR3 runs to 15 residues. The chain's CDR3 is CASSDGTGSTDTQYF. The CDR3 DNA follows: TGTGCCAGCAGTGATGGGACAGGAAGCACAGATACGCAGTATTTT.

V and J are TRBV6-5 and TRBJ1-5; TRBD1 matches at 12 bases. CDR1 is MNHEY, CDR2 SVGAGI, per germline. Unmatched junction bases numbered 5, after V lost 5 bases and J lost 6 bases. The CDR3 spans 15 residues. The CDR3 protein is CASSQGQGASQPQHF. The CDR3 bases are TGTGCCAGCAGTCAGGGACAGGGGGCGAGTCAGCCCCAGCATTTT.

The genes are TRBV7-8 and TRBJ1-4; perhaps TRBD1 as D (5 bases). Germline CDR1 and CDR2: SGHVS and FQNEAQ. This CDR3 has 16 residues. Trimming removed 7 bases from V and 3 bases from J, with 18 bases in between. CDR3 amino acids: CASTLSLGAANEKLFF. The CDR3 region has the DNA TGTGCCAGCACCCTCAGCCTCGGGGCTGCTAATGAAAAACTGTTTTTT.